The following is a T cell receptor beta chain sequence with its context. The assay was immunoSEQ multiplex PCR, and TCRdb's table has in-frame clones only and misses some. The table includes some 170,000 clones, about 80% detected once. From germline, CDR1 is MNHEY and CDR2 SMNVEV (reference sequence). The junction had 2 bases not matched to a gene; V was cut back by 3 bases and J by 2 bases. The CDR3 length is 14 residues. The data belong to a study of blood T cell repertoires in COVID-19. J is TRBJ2-3 and V is TRBV27; 7 positions agree with TRBD2. This receptor was taken from a man in his fifties or sixties with acute or convalescent COVID-19. The sample consisted of peripheral blood. The CDR3 is CASSFGDYTDTQYF. The CDR3 DNA is TGTGCCAGCAGTTTCGGGGACTACACAGATACGCAGTATTTT.